This record concerns one TCR beta chain sequence. Its specificity is not known. Unique molecular identifiers were carried by the TCR beta cDNA libraries. A population of about 0.95 to 10 million T cells gave rise to about half a million cDNA molecules. TCRdb processed the PCR reads anew with MiXCR; each CDR3 protein has one entry. The data show about half a million distinct CDR3 sequences, nearly 45% seen once. This entry comes from a study of post-analysis software for immune sequencing data. For the study at large: There were relapsing-remitting, secondary progressive and progressive-relapsing multiple sclerosis among the disease courses included.

The V end lost 0 bases, the J end lost 1 base, and 10 bases lay between the germline ends. This CDR3 contains 14 residues. Germline V gene sequence: CDR1 SQVTM, CDR2 ANQGSEA. Whole-study results and caveats: Five or six TRBV segments, TRBV5-6, TRBV5-1 and TRBV20-1 among them, were found more frequent in patients than controls. Analysis by F measure revealed that same-batch samples clustered strongly together.

The origin of this receptor is a girl aged 10-17 years with multiple sclerosis. The chain joins TRBV29-1 to TRBJ2-7, with D perhaps being TRBD1 or TRBD2 (5 bases each). Sequenced material: blood. This chain's CDR3 is CSVEDQRGSYEQYF. The CDR3 coding sequence is TGCAGCGTTGAAGATCAGAGGGGATCCTACGAGCAGTACTTC.